One sample yielded the 26 T cell receptor beta chains listed below, sequenced in a study of T cells after yellow fever vaccination. TCRdb called the 5' RACE reads again in MiXCR, with one record for every CDR3 protein. The sample includes a few hundred thousand distinct CDR3 sequences, roughly 6.8% of them seen just once. Here the sequenced sample was PBMCs, taken roughly 45 days after the first yellow fever vaccination. The source of these receptors is a man aged 18 to 30 who received the YFV17D yellow fever vaccine.

This clonotype was counted only a few times. This sequence joins TRBV5-4 and TRBJ1-4; 11 bases align to TRBD1. The J segment lost 7 bases and the V segment lost 4 bases, leaving 3 bases of the junction unmatched. The germline V gene encodes CDR1 SGHNT and CDR2 YYREEE (reference sequence). The CDR3 has 14 residues. The CDR3 sequence is CASSPGQGAEKLFF. The CDR3 region has the DNA TGTGCCAGCAGCCCCGGACAGGGGGCTGAAAAACTGTTTTTT.

This chain uses TRBV6-5 with TRBJ2-7; D ambiguous. Trimming cost V 2 bases and J 4 bases, with 15 bases left between them. The CDR3 is 15 amino acids. Per the germline V gene, CDR1 is MNHEY and CDR2 is SVGAGI. CDR3 sequence: CASSYRRVGGYEQYF. The CDR3 DNA is TGTGCCAGCAGTTACCGTAGAGTAGGTGGATACGAGCAGTACTTC.

This clonotype was counted between two and nine times. This chain connects TRBV5-1 to TRBJ2-7; the match to TRBD2 covers 9 bases. V shed 3 bases, J shed 1 base, and the junction held 5 bases outside the gene matches. This CDR3 region has 15 residues. Germline-derived CDR1 and CDR2 are SGHRS and YFSETQ. The CDR3: CASSWASGTSYEQYV. In nucleotides, the CDR3 is TGCGCCAGCAGCTGGGCTAGCGGGACTTCCTACGAGCAGTACGTC.

The chain joins TRBV30 to TRBJ2-7, with D hard to call. Germline CDR1 reads GTSNPN; CDR2 reads SVGIG (reference sequence). Trimming shortened V by 4 bases and J by 3 bases, and 19 bases separated the two germline ends. This CDR3 is 15 amino acids long. CDR3 bases: TGTGCCTGGACGTACCCAGGTGGGATTATCTACGAGCAGTACTTC. It yields the protein CAWTYPGGIIYEQYF.

The chain is built from TRBV7-9 and TRBJ1-1, with D uncertain. Trimming left V 2 bases short and J 5 bases short, with 9 bases between. There are 13 residues in the CDR3. Germline loops: CDR1 SEHNR, CDR2 FQNEAQ (reference sequence). The CDR3 region has the DNA TGTGCCAGCAGCTTATCGTCCGAGACTGAAGCTTTCTTT. This sequence encodes CASSLSSETEAFF.

CDR3 protein: CASSQDKGMPNEQFF. In nucleotides, the CDR3 is TGCGCCAGCAGCCAAGATAAAGGGATGCCCAATGAGCAGTTCTTC. The chain employs TRBV4-1 and TRBJ2-1; D not resolved. Germline CDR1 and CDR2: MGHRA and YSYEKL. The ends were cut back, 0 bases at V and 6 bases at J, with 12 bases in the middle. The length of the CDR3 is 15 residues.

This clonotype was seen more than once but under ten times. The CDR3 nucleotides are TGCGCCAGCAGGAAACTAGCGGTCACAGATACGCAGTATTTT. This translates into CASRKLAVTDTQYF. V usage is TRBV5-1 and J usage is TRBJ2-3; 8 bases are a match to TRBD2. The CDR3 sequence is 14 residues long. The germline V gene has CDR1 SGHRS and CDR2 YFSETQ. J lost 2 bases, V lost 5 bases, and 4 bases had no gene match.

This clonotype was seen a handful of times. The genes are TRBV6-5 and TRBJ2-1; D is unclear. Germline CDR1 is MNHEY and CDR2 is SVGAGI. V was shortened by 4 bases and J by 0 bases, with 13 bases between the two germline ends. The CDR3 covers 16 residues. CDR3 sequence: CASSFKALSSYNEQFF. The CDR3 region has the DNA TGTGCCAGCAGTTTTAAGGCGCTAAGCTCCTACAATGAGCAGTTCTTC.

This clonotype was detected many times. The J gene is TRBJ1-1, the V gene TRBV7-2; D is ambiguous. Germline loops: CDR1 SGHTA, CDR2 FQGNSA. V was trimmed by 5 bases and J by 4 bases, leaving 11 bases between them. The CDR3 is made up of 13 amino acids. CDR3 DNA sequence: TGTGCCAGCAGCCTACGATCGAGCACTGAAGCTTTCTTT. The encoded protein is CASSLRSSTEAFF.

This clonotype was seen a few times. This chain connects TRBV11-2 to TRBJ2-2; D remains ambiguous. The CDR3 spans 15 residues. Germline CDR1 reads SGHAT; CDR2 reads FQNNGV. The germline V and J ends were trimmed by 5 bases and 6 bases, with 16 bases remaining between them. CDR3 sequence (DNA): TGTGCCAGCAGCCCGTCCGGCGAGACGGCCGGGGAGCTGTTTTTT. As protein: CASSPSGETAGELFF.

There are a few counts of this clonotype. J is TRBJ2-1 and V is TRBV14; D ambiguous. Germline values: CDR1 SGHDN, CDR2 FVKESK. CDR3 length: 16 amino acids. V lost 5 bases and J lost 0, with 14 bases in between. The CDR3 DNA reads as TGTGCCAGCAGCTATCTTACGATACTCTCCTACAATGAGCAGTTCTTC. As protein: CASSYLTILSYNEQFF.

This clonotype was counted ten times or more. The chain employs TRBV28 and TRBJ2-7, with unresolved D. The CDR3 totals 12 residues. V shed 3 bases and J shed 4 bases, with 7 bases lying between them. CDR1 is MDHEN, CDR2 SYDVKM, per germline. The CDR3 sequence is CASSLPGYEQYV. CDR3 coding DNA: TGTGCCAGCAGTTTGCCTGGGTACGAGCAGTACGTC.

This clonotype was observed many times. This chain links TRBV5-1 with TRBJ2-2; D gene uncertain. CDR3 size: 15 residues. V shed 0 bases and J shed 5 bases, with 11 bases lying between them. Germline CDR1 and CDR2: SGHRS and YFSETQ. The CDR3 here is CASSLGQGWTGELFF. CDR3 bases: TGCGCCAGCAGCTTGGGCCAAGGGTGGACCGGGGAGCTGTTTTTT.

This clonotype was counted between two and nine times. The chain couples TRBV20-1 to TRBJ1-1; D is undetermined. In germline, CDR1 is DFQATT, CDR2 SNEGSKA (reference sequence). The CDR3 length is 13 residues. CDR3 loop: CSASRGPVREAFF. The CDR3, as DNA: TGCAGCGCGTCTCGTGGACCCGTGAGGGAAGCTTTCTTT.

This rearrangement joins TRBV5-5 to TRBJ1-3; 7 positions agree with TRBD1. The germline gives CDR1 SGHKS, CDR2 YYEKEE (reference sequence). This CDR3 is 16 amino acids long. V shed 4 bases, J shed 0 bases, and the junction held 7 bases outside the gene matches. In DNA, the CDR3 is TGTGCCAGCAGCGACTACAGGGGCCGCTCTGGAAACACCATATATTTT. Its protein is CASSDYRGRSGNTIYF.

This clonotype appeared a few times. This rearrangement joins TRBV5-5 to TRBJ1-1, with D uncertain. Germline values: CDR1 SGHKS, CDR2 YYEKEE (reference sequence). This CDR3 region has 14 residues. V lost 3 bases, J lost 2 bases, and 11 bases lay in between. In nucleotides, the CDR3 is TGTGCCAGCAGCTCCCGCTCTTATAACACTGAAGCTTTCTTT. Encoded protein: CASSSRSYNTEAFF.

This clonotype was seen only a few times. V usage is TRBV20-1 and J usage is TRBJ1-2, with D perhaps TRBD1 (6 bases). CDR1 is DFQATT and CDR2 is SNEGSKA in the germline V gene (reference sequence). V was cut by 3 bases and J by 0 bases, with 17 bases left in between. The CDR3 sequence is 16 residues long. The CDR3 spells CSARSRDTTSNYGYTF. Here the CDR3 DNA reads TGCAGTGCTAGGTCCCGGGACACTACTTCTAACTATGGCTACACCTTC.

This clonotype was recorded at least ten times. V gene TRBV6-1 combines with J gene TRBJ2-3, with D possibly matching TRBD1 (5 bases). Trimming took 7 bases from V and 1 from J, leaving 9 bases between them. The germline CDR1 and CDR2 sequences are MNHNS and SASEGT. The CDR3 covers 13 residues. The DNA of the CDR3 is TGTGCCAGCAAAGGGGCCGGCACAGATACGCAGTATTTT. Translating gives CASKGAGTDTQYF.

This clonotype was recorded a few times. V is TRBV19 and J is TRBJ2-5; 8 bases match TRBD2. V shed 5 bases and J 2 bases; nucleotides not matched to a gene: 7. Germline CDR1 and CDR2: LNHDA and SQIVND (reference sequence). CDR3 size: 15 residues. The CDR3 DNA reads TGTGCCAGTAGTCACACTAGCGGAGGGCAAGAGACCCAGTACTTC. This gives the protein CASSHTSGGQETQYF. The full variable domain, its missing parts supplied by reference TRBV19 and TRBJ2-5, is DGGITQSPKYLFRKEGQNVTLSCEQNLNHDAMYWYRQDPGQGLRLIYYSQIVNDFQKGDIAEGYSVSREKKESFPLTVTSAQKNPTAFYLCASSHTSGGQETQYFGPGTRLLVL.

This clonotype was counted a few times. The chain carries TRBV18 and TRBJ2-6, with 7 bases identical to TRBD1. Trimming cost V 3 bases and J 0 bases; bases outside gene matches: 20. CDR3 length: 22 amino acids. Germline V gene lookup returns CDR1 KGHSH and CDR2 LQKENI. The CDR3 DNA reads TGTGCCAGCTCACCCGAGGTTATATCGACAGGGCGTTTGAGCTCTGGGGCCAACGTCCTGACTTTC. Protein product: CASSPEVISTGRLSSGANVLTF.

This clonotype has at least ten counts. J is TRBJ1-1 and V is TRBV10-1; 7 nucleotides align to TRBD1. The V gene's germline CDR1 is WNHNN and CDR2 SYGVQD (reference sequence). J was trimmed by 10 bases and V by 2 bases; bases with no gene match: 10. The CDR3 spans 14 residues. Here the CDR3 reads CASSEDREGPAAFF. The DNA for the CDR3 is TGCGCCAGCAGTGAGGACAGGGAGGGACCGGCAGCTTTCTTT.

This clonotype has at least ten counts. The J gene is TRBJ2-2, the V gene TRBV28; 7 bases map to TRBD1. Germline values: CDR1 MDHEN, CDR2 SYDVKM. This CDR3 comprises 17 residues. V shed 7 bases, J shed 6 bases, and the junction held 17 bases outside the gene matches. The CDR3 is CASTLEGGAFMAGELFF. CDR3 nucleotides: TGTGCCAGCACGCTTGAAGGGGGCGCGTTTATGGCCGGGGAGCTGTTTTTT.

This clonotype was seen a few times. The chain joins TRBV4-2 to TRBJ2-5, with D unclear. The germline CDR1 and CDR2 sequences are LGHNA and YNFKEQ. There are 14 residues in the CDR3. The V end was cut by 0 bases, the J end by 4 bases, with 9 bases between. This CDR3 is CASSQDRATETQYF. The CDR3 DNA sequence: TGTGCCAGCAGCCAAGACCGGGCAACAGAGACCCAGTACTTC.

This clonotype was seen only a few times. This chain uses TRBV9 with TRBJ1-1, with no clear D. V was trimmed by 0 bases and J by 5 bases, leaving 29 bases between them. The CDR3 covers 20 residues. Per the germline V gene, CDR1 is SGDLS and CDR2 is YYNGEE. DNA of the CDR3: TGTGCCAGCAGCGTAGTGGTCGGGTCAGACGCGCCCCCCCTGGCAACTGAAGCTTTCTTT. It translates to CASSVVVGSDAPPLATEAFF.

The chain employs TRBV9 and TRBJ2-3, with a possible D match to TRBD2 (5 bases). Germline values: CDR1 SGDLS, CDR2 YYNGEE. The CDR3 spans 14 residues. V gave up 2 bases and J gave up 0 bases, with 7 bases separating them. CDR3 loop: CASSVRVSTDTQYF. In DNA form, the CDR3 reads TGTGCCAGCAGCGTGAGGGTTAGCACAGATACGCAGTATTTT.

The table lists this clonotype with many counts. The J gene is TRBJ2-3, the V gene TRBV27, with 9 positions matching TRBD2. The V gene end was trimmed by 2 bases and the J gene end by 5 bases; junction bases not matched to a gene: 11. Germline CDR1 MNHEY, CDR2 SMNVEV (reference sequence). This CDR3 contains 17 residues. CDR3: CASSLTPGLAYGDTQYF. CDR3 coding DNA: TGTGCCAGCAGTTTAACACCGGGACTAGCCTACGGAGATACGCAGTATTTT.